Below, 29 T cell receptor beta chains from the same sample are listed, as sequenced in a study of T cells in tumors after PD-1 blockade. Generated by immunoSEQ multiplex PCR, the TCRdb table keeps only in-frame clones and is missing some. This table has about 48,000 clones, roughly 80% appearing once. This sample comprised PBMCs, obtained before anti-PD-1 treatment. Every receptor here comes from a human donor with basal cell carcinoma.

The chain employs TRBV6-1 and TRBJ2-3, with 11 bases aligning to TRBD2. Germline V gene lookup returns CDR1 MNHNS and CDR2 SASEGT. The trim removed 1 base at V and 2 bases at J, leaving 5 bases unmatched. The CDR3 spans 17 residues. CDR3 bases: TGTGCCAGCAGTGAAGGGAAACTAGCGGGGGCCACAGATACGCAGTATTTT. It encodes CASSEGKLAGATDTQYF.

The V gene is TRBV5-1, the J gene TRBJ2-2; D ambiguous. Trimming cost V 2 bases and J 5 bases, with 10 bases left between them. The CDR3 runs 14 residues. The germline V gene has CDR1 SGHRS and CDR2 YFSETQ. Here the CDR3 reads CASSFEVKTGELFF. The CDR3 coding sequence is TGCGCCAGCAGCTTCGAGGTGAAGACCGGGGAGCTGTTTTTT.

The chain employs TRBV5-1 and TRBJ2-2; a possible D gene is TRBD2 (5 bases). The CDR3 sequence is 15 residues long. CDR1 is SGHRS, CDR2 YFSETQ, per germline. Trimming took 4 bases from V and 6 from J, leaving 16 bases between them. The CDR3 spells CASSERAVVSGELFF. Here the CDR3 DNA reads TGCGCCAGCAGCGAACGAGCGGTCGTATCCGGGGAGCTGTTTTTT.

This sequence joins TRBV27 and TRBJ2-5; D not certain. The ends were cut back, 6 bases at V and 4 bases at J, with 6 bases in the middle. The germline gives CDR1 MNHEY, CDR2 SMNVEV (reference sequence). The CDR3 contains 11 residues. In nucleotides, the CDR3 is TGTGCCAGCAGAGGACGAGAGACCCAGTACTTC. The encoded protein is CASRGRETQYF.

Only one count was recorded for this clone. The J gene is TRBJ1-6, the V gene TRBV7-9, with D uncertain. Germline lookup yields CDR1 SEHNR and CDR2 FQNEAQ (reference sequence). The CDR3 runs to 15 residues. Trimming pared 2 bases from V and 2 bases from J, leaving 7 bases between. CDR3 residues: CASSLTGTYNSPLHF. CDR3 bases: TGTGCCAGCAGCTTAACGGGGACCTATAATTCACCCCTCCACTTT.

The chain uses TRBV29-1 and TRBJ1-2; D may be TRBD1 (5 bases). The germline V gene encodes CDR1 SQVTM and CDR2 ANQGSEA. Trimming took 1 base from V and 4 from J, leaving 7 bases between them. The CDR3 is 12 amino acids. The CDR3 reads CSVEGGGYGYTF. The CDR3 nucleotides are TGCAGCGTTGAAGGGGGCGGCTATGGCTACACCTTC.

The rearrangement joins TRBV5-1 to TRBJ1-5, with no clear D. In germline, CDR1 is SGHRS, CDR2 YFSETQ. The ends were cut back, 5 bases at V and 2 bases at J, with 14 bases in the middle. The length of the CDR3 is 15 residues. CDR3: CASRFGTNGNQPQHF. CDR3 bases: TGCGCCAGCAGGTTTGGAACAAATGGCAATCAGCCCCAGCATTTT.

This clone was found once. This chain uses TRBV5-1 with TRBJ2-5, with 7 bases identical to TRBD1. CDR3 length: 14 amino acids. Trimming removed 4 bases from V and 3 bases from J; junction bases left unmatched: 6. CDR1 is SGHRS, CDR2 YFSETQ, per germline. CDR3 protein: CASSGITGEETQYF. CDR3 sequence (DNA): TGCGCCAGCAGCGGAATAACAGGGGAAGAGACCCAGTACTTC.

This clone appeared once. The gene calls are TRBV19 and TRBJ2-1; the D gene is possibly TRBD2 (6 bases). The length of the CDR3 is 16 residues. Germline-derived CDR1 and CDR2 are LNHDA and SQIVND (reference sequence). Trimming shortened V by 0 bases and J by 4 bases, and 13 bases separated the two germline ends. The CDR3 bases are TGTGCCAGTAGTATAGATTCGGACTACGTTTACAATGAGCAGTTCTTC. Protein: CASSIDSDYVYNEQFF.

V is TRBV5-8 and J is TRBJ2-5; D is possibly TRBD2 (7 bases). With 0 bases removed from V and 4 bases from J, the gap between germline ends came to 16 bases. CDR3 length: 16 amino acids. Germline-derived CDR1 and CDR2 are SGHTS and YDEGEE. The CDR3 nucleotides read TGTGCCAGCAGCTTGGAAGGGGGGGGTTGGAGAGAGACCCAGTACTTC. This gives the protein CASSLEGGGWRETQYF.

This clone was found a few times. This chain joins TRBV14 and TRBJ2-3; 7 bases align to TRBD1. The CDR3 runs to 18 residues. The germline gives CDR1 SGHDN, CDR2 FVKESK. Trimming at V came to 2 bases and at J to 0 bases, leaving 11 bases not matched to a gene. The CDR3 loop reads CASSQPLTGSASTDTQYF. The CDR3, as DNA: TGTGCCAGCAGCCAACCGTTGACAGGGAGTGCTAGCACAGATACGCAGTATTTT.

The rearrangement uses TRBV13 and TRBJ1-2; TRBD1 aligns across 7 bases. This CDR3 has 14 residues. Germline assignment: CDR1 PRHDT and CDR2 FYEKMQ (reference sequence). Trimming removed 4 bases from V and 4 bases from J; junction bases left unmatched: 6. The CDR3 sequence is CASSSPTGPYGYTF. As DNA, the CDR3 is TGTGCCAGCAGCTCCCCGACAGGGCCCTATGGCTACACCTTC.

The chain carries TRBV6-5 and TRBJ1-5; D is unresolved. Per germline, CDR1 MNHEY and CDR2 SVGAGI. The CDR3 consists of 15 residues. Trimming pared 5 bases from V and 2 bases from J, leaving 13 bases between. CDR3 coding DNA: TGTGCCAGCAGTAACGGGGTTCCGGGCAATCAGCCCCAGCATTTT. Protein sequence: CASSNGVPGNQPQHF.

The CDR3 protein is CATPLGNEQFF. As DNA, the CDR3 is TGTGCCACCCCCCTCGGCAATGAGCAGTTCTTC. V usage is TRBV6-5 and J usage is TRBJ2-1; no firm D call. The length of the CDR3 is 11 residues. Looked up from germline, CDR1 is MNHEY and CDR2 is SVGAGI. Trimming pared 10 bases from V and 6 bases from J, leaving 10 bases between.

The V gene is TRBV29-1, the J gene TRBJ2-7; TRBD1 matches 7 bases. The CDR3 covers 13 residues. Losses at the gene ends were 2 bases for V and 6 bases for J; bases not matched to a gene: 7. Per germline, CDR1 SQVTM and CDR2 ANQGSEA. The CDR3 coding sequence is TGCAGCGTTGAACCTGCTGAGGGGGCCGAGCAGTACTTC. It translates to CSVEPAEGAEQYF.

V and J are TRBV6-5 and TRBJ1-2; D is ambiguous. V was cut by 4 bases and J by 1 base, with 7 bases left in between. Germline CDR1 reads MNHEY; CDR2 reads SVGAGI. The CDR3 sequence is 13 residues long. In DNA form, the CDR3 reads TGTGCCAGCAGTTCCCTTAATAACTATGGCTACACCTTC. Its protein product is CASSSLNNYGYTF.

This chain connects TRBV5-1 to TRBJ2-7, with TRBD2 matching over 7 bases. With 7 bases clipped from V and 3 bases from J, the junction kept 7 bases outside the gene matches. The length of the CDR3 is 13 residues. CDR1 SGHRS and CDR2 YFSETQ come from the germline V gene. The CDR3 sequence is CASEGGDGYEQYF. The CDR3 region has the DNA TGCGCCAGCGAGGGAGGGGACGGCTACGAGCAGTACTTC.

The chain recombines TRBV4-1 with TRBJ2-5, with a tentative D call TRBD1 (5 bases). The CDR3 is 13 amino acids. The V gene's germline CDR1 is MGHRA and CDR2 YSYEKL. Trimming stripped 1 base from V and 5 bases from J, with 8 bases between. The CDR3 is CASSQAGIETQYF. The CDR3 nucleotides read TGCGCCAGCAGCCAAGCAGGGATTGAGACCCAGTACTTC.

The count of this clone is one. This chain joins TRBV14 and TRBJ1-6; 7 nucleotides line up with TRBD1. V dropped 4 bases and J dropped 7; count of bases not matched to a gene: 7. CDR1 SGHDN and CDR2 FVKESK come from the germline V gene. CDR3 length equals 15 residues. The CDR3: CASSLLGTENSPLHF. The CDR3 DNA sequence: TGTGCCAGCAGCCTCCTAGGGACAGAGAATTCACCCCTCCACTTT.

The V call is TRBV10-1, the J call TRBJ2-7; no definite D call. Trimming cost V 10 bases and J 4 bases, with 14 bases left between them. The germline gives CDR1 WNHNN, CDR2 SYGVQD (reference sequence). CDR3 length equals 12 residues. In DNA, the CDR3 is TGCGCCACCTCTTTGAGACTGTACGAGCAGTACTTC. Its protein product is CATSLRLYEQYF.

The J gene is TRBJ2-5, the V gene TRBV6-5, with 10 bases identical to TRBD2. The CDR3 extends over 15 amino acids. The trim removed 2 bases at V and 2 bases at J, leaving 2 bases unmatched. Germline V CDR1 and CDR2: MNHEY, SVGAGI. The CDR3 reads CASSYVLAGQETQYF. In nucleotides, the CDR3 is TGTGCCAGCAGTTACGTACTAGCGGGGCAAGAGACCCAGTACTTC.

The V and J genes are TRBV6-4 and TRBJ1-5; D perhaps matches TRBD1 (6 bases). Germline V gives CDR1 MRHNA, CDR2 SNTAGT. The CDR3 has 16 residues. The V end lost 3 bases, the J end lost 1 base, and 13 bases lay between the germline ends. The CDR3, as DNA: TGTGCCAGCAGTGAACCCGGGACACTAAGCAATCAGCCCCAGCATTTT. This codes for CASSEPGTLSNQPQHF.

Note on this clone: One end of the junction is discordant with germline, which a read error may explain. The rearrangement links TRBV7-7 to TRBJ2-5; TRBD2 matches at 11 bases. This CDR3 has 15 amino acids. Germline loops: CDR1 SSHAT, CDR2 FNYEAQ (reference sequence). CDR3 protein: CASSLGLAGGETQYF. In DNA form, the CDR3 reads TGTGCTAGCAGCTTAGGCCTAGCGGGGGGAGAGACCCAGTACTTC.

The rearrangement uses TRBV3-1 (or the pseudogene TRBV3-2) and TRBJ2-1, with D maybe TRBD1 (6 bases). Germline CDR1 is LGHDT and CDR2 is YNNKEL (reference sequence). The length of the CDR3 is 14 residues. The germline V and J ends were trimmed by 1 base and 4 bases, with 8 bases remaining between them. The CDR3 protein is CASSQAGEYNEQFF. The CDR3 DNA follows: TGTGCCAGCAGCCAAGCAGGGGAGTACAATGAGCAGTTCTTC.

This rearrangement joins TRBV27 to TRBJ1-2, with D maybe TRBD1 (6 bases). The CDR3 extends over 14 amino acids. Germline CDR1 MNHEY, CDR2 SMNVEV (reference sequence). V lost 3 bases, J lost 2 bases, and 10 bases lay in between. In DNA, the CDR3 is TGTGCCAGCAGTTTTACAGGGAAGAACTATGGCTACACCTTC. Translation: CASSFTGKNYGYTF.

The genes are TRBV7-6 and TRBJ1-3; 9 nucleotides line up with TRBD1. The V gene end was trimmed by 4 bases and the J gene end by 3 bases; junction bases not matched to a gene: 16. The CDR3 is 19 amino acids. Per the germline V gene, CDR1 is SGHVS and CDR2 is FNYEAQ. The CDR3 is CASSYGPPGQGRSGNTIYF. Here the CDR3 DNA reads TGTGCCAGCAGCTACGGGCCCCCGGGACAGGGACGGAGTGGAAACACCATATATTTT.

This sequence joins TRBV28 and TRBJ2-7; D assignment may be TRBD1 or TRBD2 (5 bases each). CDR1 is MDHEN, CDR2 SYDVKM, per germline. The CDR3 covers 17 residues. V lost 2 bases and J 2 bases, leaving 19 bases between the germline ends. As DNA, the CDR3 is TGTGCCAGCAGTTTAGGGGACCTTGGGCAGGGCACCTACGAGCAGTACTTC. Translation: CASSLGDLGQGTYEQYF.

J is TRBJ1-1 and V is TRBV5-1; no firm D call. The CDR3 contains 14 residues. V was clipped by 0 bases and J by 1 base, with 7 bases between them. CDR1 is SGHRS and CDR2 is YFSETQ in the germline V gene. The CDR3: CASSLGAPNTEAFF. DNA of the CDR3: TGCGCCAGCAGCTTGGGGGCCCCGAACACTGAAGCTTTCTTT.

The chain joins TRBV15 to TRBJ2-7, with unresolved D. CDR3 length: 15 amino acids. In germline, CDR1 is LNHNV, CDR2 YYDKDF (reference sequence). Trimming pared 0 bases from V and 2 bases from J, leaving 11 bases between. CDR3 coding DNA: TGTGCCACCAGCAGAGACCTATTACACACCTACGAGCAGTACTTC. Translation: CATSRDLLHTYEQYF.